This T cell receptor (beta chain) is drawn from a study of cytomegalovirus exposure and HLA in healthy donors. Study summary: A data release that came early held roughly 85 million unique TCRs from HLA-typed donors. Study results and caveats: Specificity of a few CMV-associated chains for CMV antigens was verified in vitro. Upon later analysis, TCR association rates were observed to vary by HLA locus, being highest for DRB1 and lowest for HLA-C.

The PCR used 60 Vbeta and 13 Jbeta primers. As originally analysed: There were about 80 million unique TCR beta chains by a later count, and about 12 million of them were shared. Assay: immunoSEQ multiplex PCR; the TCRdb copy retains only in-frame clones and omits some. That table furnishes V, J and clone size, whereas the DNA furnished D and trimming. The data contain 110,000 to 150,000 clones, 60% to 75% of them seen just once; the ten biggest clones take up about 6.4%. To note about this clone: Its antigen is currently unknown.

There are 14 residues in the CDR3. Germline V CDR1 and CDR2: MNHEY, SVGAGI. The junction had 0 bases not matched to a gene; V was cut back by 1 base and J by 0 bases. The V call is TRBV6-5, the J call TRBJ2-7; TRBD1 agrees at 7 bases. This receptor was identified in a man younger than 45 in good health and CMV-seronegative. Sequencing input: PBMCs. CDR3 coding DNA: TGTGCCAGCAGTTACTACAGGGGCTCCTACGAGCAGTACTTC. Translation: CASSYYRGSYEQYF.